These T cell receptor beta chains were read from a single sample in a study of blood T cell repertoires in COVID-19. Clones were read by immunoSEQ multiplex PCR, and TCRdb kept only the in-frame ones, dropping some. This sample has around 40,000 clones, with approximately 85% found just once. The specimen sequenced was peripheral blood. Receptors originate from a human donor in a cohort sampled during active COVID-19. Each CDR3 is given with its conserved first and last residue. A D gene is named only where the DNA matches it firmly. A clone size is listed for some rows: how often the clone was seen (once, few, many), or a class if it is expanded.

D	size	V	J	CDR3	DNA
TRBD1	-	TRBV18	TRBJ1-3	CASSPGQGNPGNTIYF	TGTGCCAGCTCACCGGGACAGGGGAATCCTGGAAACACCATATATTTT
TRBD2	-	TRBV11-3	TRBJ2-1	CASSYSGGYNEQFF	TGTGCCAGCAGCTATAGCGGGGGATACAATGAGCAGTTCTTC
TRBD1	-	TRBV19	TRBJ1-5	CASTNAGGGGGQPQHF	TGTGCCAGTACCAACGCCGGAGGAGGGGGCGGGCAGCCCCAGCATTTT
-	-	TRBV7-2	TRBJ2-5	CASSPSRLTQYF	TGTGCCAGCAGCCCTAGCCGGCTGACCCAGTACTTC
-	-	TRBV27	TRBJ1-1	CASSFEGRITEAFF	TGTGCCAGCAGTTTTGAGGGTAGGATAACTGAAGCTTTCTTT
TRBD1	-	TRBV27	TRBJ2-2	CASSFRQGATGELFF	TGTGCCAGCAGTTTCCGACAGGGGGCCACCGGGGAGCTATTTTTT
TRBD1	-	TRBV2	TRBJ2-7	CASGTGNYEQYF	TGTGCCAGCGGGACAGGGAACTACGAGCAGTACTTC
-	-	TRBV10-3	TRBJ2-2	CAISESPTVTGELFF	TGTGCCATCAGTGAGTCACCGACAGTTACGGGGGAGCTGTTTTTT
TRBD1	-	TRBV3-1/TRBV3-2	TRBJ1-2	CASSPPITGGSPLNYGYTF	TGTGCCAGCAGCCCCCCAATAACAGGGGGCTCCCCGCTCAACTATGGCTACACCTTC
-	-	TRBV4-2	TRBJ2-7	CASSQDGGGGSTYAYEQYF	TGTGCCAGCAGCCAAGATGGGGGGGGCGGTAGCACCTACGCGTACGAGCAGTACTTC
-	-	TRBV9	TRBJ1-3	CASSGSTGPGKTGNTIYF	TGTGCCAGCAGCGGTAGTACAGGGCCTGGTAAGACTGGAAACACCATATATTTT
-	-	TRBV9	TRBJ2-3	CASSVGLSSPPFTDTQYF	TGTGCCAGCAGCGTAGGGCTGTCTAGCCCCCCGTTCACAGATACGCAGTATTTT
-	-	TRBV11-2	TRBJ2-1	CASSRILPNNEQFF	TGTGCCAGCAGCCGCATTTTGCCTAACAATGAGCAGTTCTTC
TRBD1	-	TRBV5-1	TRBJ1-5	CASSLSGQGNQPQHF	TGCGCCAGCAGCTTGTCAGGACAGGGAAATCAGCCCCAGCATTTT
-	-	TRBV30	TRBJ2-1	CAWSSVWEQFF	TGTGCCTGGAGTTCGGTCTGGGAGCAGTTCTTC
TRBD1	-	TRBV11-2	TRBJ1-5	CASSRTDRPSTPQHF	TGTGCCAGCAGCCGAACGGACAGGCCCTCCACGCCCCAGCATTTT
-	-	TRBV7-9	TRBJ1-2	CASSEGVNGYTF	TGTGCCAGCAGCGAAGGGGTAAATGGCTACACCTTC
TRBD1	-	TRBV5-8	TRBJ1-5	CASSFRTGNQPQHF	TGTGCCAGCAGCTTTAGGACAGGGAATCAGCCCCAGCATTTT
-	-	TRBV7-2	TRBJ2-7	CASSLGSTDPYEQYF	TGTGCCAGCAGCTTAGGCTCGACAGATCCTTACGAGCAGTACTTC
TRBD2	-	TRBV6-6	TRBJ2-2	CASSHTRGGTGAGELFF	TGTGCCAGCAGTCACACGCGGGGGGGGACCGGCGCCGGGGAGCTGTTTTTT
TRBD1	-	TRBV6-6	TRBJ1-1	CASSNTGGDTEAFF	TGTGCCAGCAGTAATACAGGGGGAGACACTGAAGCTTTCTTT
-	-	TRBV7-2	TRBJ1-2	CASSLGGSAYGYTF	TGTGCCAGCAGCTTAGGGGGCTCGGCGTATGGCTACACCTTC
-	once	TRBV9	TRBJ2-5	CASSVAPGGGETQYF	TGTGCCAGCAGCGTAGCTCCAGGGGGAGGAGAGACCCAGTACTTC
TRBD2	-	TRBV6-5	TRBJ2-5	CASKRGQETQYF	TGTGCCAGCAAGCGGGGCCAAGAGACCCAGTACTTC
-	-	TRBV4-3	TRBJ1-3	CASGSGGPSGNTIYF	TGCGCCAGCGGATCGGGGGGCCCCTCTGGAAACACCATATATTTT
-	-	TRBV7-2	TRBJ2-1	CASSLETGVKFF	TGTGCCAGCAGCTTAGAGACGGGGGTAAAGTTCTTC
TRBD1	once	TRBV18	TRBJ2-1	CASSEGQGAYNEQFF	TGTGCCAGCTCAGAAGGACAGGGGGCTTACAATGAGCAGTTCTTC
-	-	TRBV30	TRBJ1-4	CACAGDSGEKLFF	TGTGCCTGCGCCGGGGATTCGGGTGAAAAACTGTTTTTT
-	-	TRBV4-2	TRBJ2-7	CASSPSRADYYEQYF	TGTGCCAGCAGCCCCTCTCGAGCGGACTACTACGAGCAGTACTTC
TRBD1	-	TRBV28	TRBJ1-2	CASSFQGAPQGGYTF	TGTGCCAGCAGTTTCCAGGGGGCGCCCCAGGGTGGCTACACCTTC
-	-	TRBV30	TRBJ2-2	CALLPNRAVRTGELFF	TGTGCCTTGCTCCCAAACAGGGCTGTTAGAACCGGGGAGCTGTTTTTT
TRBD2	once	TRBV3-1/TRBV3-2	TRBJ2-5	CASSQDRGRVQETQYF	TGTGCCAGCAGCCAGGACCGCGGGAGGGTCCAAGAGACCCAGTACTTC
TRBD2	-	TRBV7-6	TRBJ2-3	CASSARTSGGVDTQYF	TGTGCCAGCAGCGCCCGGACTAGCGGGGGGGTGGATACGCAGTATTTT
-	-	TRBV27	TRBJ1-6	CASSFNGEYNSPLHF	TGTGCCAGCAGTTTCAACGGGGAGTATAATTCACCCCTCCACTTT
-	-	TRBV28	TRBJ2-5	CASSLGGQNGAQYF	TGTGCCAGCAGTTTAGGTGGTCAGAACGGGGCCCAGTACTTC
-	-	TRBV2	TRBJ2-1	CASSDFLAGIDEQFF	TGTGCCAGCAGTGATTTCTTGGCCGGGATCGATGAGCAGTTCTTC
TRBD2	medium-sized	TRBV28	TRBJ2-3	CASGERTSGSYSTDTQYF	TGTGCCAGCGGAGAGAGGACTAGCGGGAGTTATAGCACAGATACGCAGTATTTT
-	-	TRBV4-2	TRBJ1-1	CASSQDPGALNTEAFF	TGTGCCAGCAGCCAAGACCCCGGAGCTTTGAACACTGAAGCTTTCTTT
TRBD1	-	TRBV6-1	TRBJ1-1	CASSGAGGGANLPEAFF	TGTGCCAGCAGTGGTGCGGGAGGGGGCGCTAACCTTCCTGAAGCTTTCTTT
TRBD1	-	TRBV11-2	TRBJ1-2	CASSIDRGGYTF	TGTGCCAGCAGCATCGACAGGGGCGGCTACACCTTC